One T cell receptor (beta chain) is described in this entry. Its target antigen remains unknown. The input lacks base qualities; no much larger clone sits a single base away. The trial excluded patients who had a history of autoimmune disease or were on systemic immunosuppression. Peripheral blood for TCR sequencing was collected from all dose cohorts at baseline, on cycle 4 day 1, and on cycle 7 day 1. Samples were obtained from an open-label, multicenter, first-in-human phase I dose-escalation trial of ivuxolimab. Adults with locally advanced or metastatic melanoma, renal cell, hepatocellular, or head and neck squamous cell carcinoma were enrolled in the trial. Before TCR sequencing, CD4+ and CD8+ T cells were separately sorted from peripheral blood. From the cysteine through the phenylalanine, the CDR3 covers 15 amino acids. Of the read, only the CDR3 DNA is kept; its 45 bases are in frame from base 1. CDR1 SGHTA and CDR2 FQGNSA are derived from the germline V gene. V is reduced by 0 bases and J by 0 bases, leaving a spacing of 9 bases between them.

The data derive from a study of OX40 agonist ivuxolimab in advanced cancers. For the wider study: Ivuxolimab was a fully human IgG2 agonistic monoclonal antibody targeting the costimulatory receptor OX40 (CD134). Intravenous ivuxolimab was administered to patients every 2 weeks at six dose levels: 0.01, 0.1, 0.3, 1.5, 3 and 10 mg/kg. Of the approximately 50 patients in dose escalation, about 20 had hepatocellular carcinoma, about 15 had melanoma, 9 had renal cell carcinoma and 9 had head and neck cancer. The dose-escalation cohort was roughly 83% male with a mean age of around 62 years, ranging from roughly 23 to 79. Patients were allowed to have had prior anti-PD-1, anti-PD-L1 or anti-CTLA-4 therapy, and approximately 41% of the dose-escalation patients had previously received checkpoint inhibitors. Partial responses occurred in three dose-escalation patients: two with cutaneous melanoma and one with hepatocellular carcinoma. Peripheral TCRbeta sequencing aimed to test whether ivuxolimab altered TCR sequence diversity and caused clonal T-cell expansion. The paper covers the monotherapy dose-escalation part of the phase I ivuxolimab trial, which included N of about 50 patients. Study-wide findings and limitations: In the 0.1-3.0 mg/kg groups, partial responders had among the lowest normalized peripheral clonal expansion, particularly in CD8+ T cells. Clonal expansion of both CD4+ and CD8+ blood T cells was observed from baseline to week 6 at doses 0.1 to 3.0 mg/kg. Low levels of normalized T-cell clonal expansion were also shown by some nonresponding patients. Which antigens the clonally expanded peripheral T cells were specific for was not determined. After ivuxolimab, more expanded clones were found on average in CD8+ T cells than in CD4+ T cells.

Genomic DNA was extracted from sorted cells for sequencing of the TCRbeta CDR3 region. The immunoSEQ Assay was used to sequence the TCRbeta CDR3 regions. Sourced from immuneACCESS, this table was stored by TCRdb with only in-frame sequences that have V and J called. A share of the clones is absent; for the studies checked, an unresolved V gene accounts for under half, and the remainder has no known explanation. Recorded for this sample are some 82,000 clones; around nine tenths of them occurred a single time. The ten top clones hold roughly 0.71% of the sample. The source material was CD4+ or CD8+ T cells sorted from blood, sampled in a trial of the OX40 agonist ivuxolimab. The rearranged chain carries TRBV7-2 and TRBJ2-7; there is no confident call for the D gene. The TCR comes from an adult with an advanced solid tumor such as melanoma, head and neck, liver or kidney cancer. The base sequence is TGTGCCAGCAGCTTAGCGTTAGGAAACTCCTACGAGCAGTACTTC. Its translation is CASSLALGNSYEQYF.